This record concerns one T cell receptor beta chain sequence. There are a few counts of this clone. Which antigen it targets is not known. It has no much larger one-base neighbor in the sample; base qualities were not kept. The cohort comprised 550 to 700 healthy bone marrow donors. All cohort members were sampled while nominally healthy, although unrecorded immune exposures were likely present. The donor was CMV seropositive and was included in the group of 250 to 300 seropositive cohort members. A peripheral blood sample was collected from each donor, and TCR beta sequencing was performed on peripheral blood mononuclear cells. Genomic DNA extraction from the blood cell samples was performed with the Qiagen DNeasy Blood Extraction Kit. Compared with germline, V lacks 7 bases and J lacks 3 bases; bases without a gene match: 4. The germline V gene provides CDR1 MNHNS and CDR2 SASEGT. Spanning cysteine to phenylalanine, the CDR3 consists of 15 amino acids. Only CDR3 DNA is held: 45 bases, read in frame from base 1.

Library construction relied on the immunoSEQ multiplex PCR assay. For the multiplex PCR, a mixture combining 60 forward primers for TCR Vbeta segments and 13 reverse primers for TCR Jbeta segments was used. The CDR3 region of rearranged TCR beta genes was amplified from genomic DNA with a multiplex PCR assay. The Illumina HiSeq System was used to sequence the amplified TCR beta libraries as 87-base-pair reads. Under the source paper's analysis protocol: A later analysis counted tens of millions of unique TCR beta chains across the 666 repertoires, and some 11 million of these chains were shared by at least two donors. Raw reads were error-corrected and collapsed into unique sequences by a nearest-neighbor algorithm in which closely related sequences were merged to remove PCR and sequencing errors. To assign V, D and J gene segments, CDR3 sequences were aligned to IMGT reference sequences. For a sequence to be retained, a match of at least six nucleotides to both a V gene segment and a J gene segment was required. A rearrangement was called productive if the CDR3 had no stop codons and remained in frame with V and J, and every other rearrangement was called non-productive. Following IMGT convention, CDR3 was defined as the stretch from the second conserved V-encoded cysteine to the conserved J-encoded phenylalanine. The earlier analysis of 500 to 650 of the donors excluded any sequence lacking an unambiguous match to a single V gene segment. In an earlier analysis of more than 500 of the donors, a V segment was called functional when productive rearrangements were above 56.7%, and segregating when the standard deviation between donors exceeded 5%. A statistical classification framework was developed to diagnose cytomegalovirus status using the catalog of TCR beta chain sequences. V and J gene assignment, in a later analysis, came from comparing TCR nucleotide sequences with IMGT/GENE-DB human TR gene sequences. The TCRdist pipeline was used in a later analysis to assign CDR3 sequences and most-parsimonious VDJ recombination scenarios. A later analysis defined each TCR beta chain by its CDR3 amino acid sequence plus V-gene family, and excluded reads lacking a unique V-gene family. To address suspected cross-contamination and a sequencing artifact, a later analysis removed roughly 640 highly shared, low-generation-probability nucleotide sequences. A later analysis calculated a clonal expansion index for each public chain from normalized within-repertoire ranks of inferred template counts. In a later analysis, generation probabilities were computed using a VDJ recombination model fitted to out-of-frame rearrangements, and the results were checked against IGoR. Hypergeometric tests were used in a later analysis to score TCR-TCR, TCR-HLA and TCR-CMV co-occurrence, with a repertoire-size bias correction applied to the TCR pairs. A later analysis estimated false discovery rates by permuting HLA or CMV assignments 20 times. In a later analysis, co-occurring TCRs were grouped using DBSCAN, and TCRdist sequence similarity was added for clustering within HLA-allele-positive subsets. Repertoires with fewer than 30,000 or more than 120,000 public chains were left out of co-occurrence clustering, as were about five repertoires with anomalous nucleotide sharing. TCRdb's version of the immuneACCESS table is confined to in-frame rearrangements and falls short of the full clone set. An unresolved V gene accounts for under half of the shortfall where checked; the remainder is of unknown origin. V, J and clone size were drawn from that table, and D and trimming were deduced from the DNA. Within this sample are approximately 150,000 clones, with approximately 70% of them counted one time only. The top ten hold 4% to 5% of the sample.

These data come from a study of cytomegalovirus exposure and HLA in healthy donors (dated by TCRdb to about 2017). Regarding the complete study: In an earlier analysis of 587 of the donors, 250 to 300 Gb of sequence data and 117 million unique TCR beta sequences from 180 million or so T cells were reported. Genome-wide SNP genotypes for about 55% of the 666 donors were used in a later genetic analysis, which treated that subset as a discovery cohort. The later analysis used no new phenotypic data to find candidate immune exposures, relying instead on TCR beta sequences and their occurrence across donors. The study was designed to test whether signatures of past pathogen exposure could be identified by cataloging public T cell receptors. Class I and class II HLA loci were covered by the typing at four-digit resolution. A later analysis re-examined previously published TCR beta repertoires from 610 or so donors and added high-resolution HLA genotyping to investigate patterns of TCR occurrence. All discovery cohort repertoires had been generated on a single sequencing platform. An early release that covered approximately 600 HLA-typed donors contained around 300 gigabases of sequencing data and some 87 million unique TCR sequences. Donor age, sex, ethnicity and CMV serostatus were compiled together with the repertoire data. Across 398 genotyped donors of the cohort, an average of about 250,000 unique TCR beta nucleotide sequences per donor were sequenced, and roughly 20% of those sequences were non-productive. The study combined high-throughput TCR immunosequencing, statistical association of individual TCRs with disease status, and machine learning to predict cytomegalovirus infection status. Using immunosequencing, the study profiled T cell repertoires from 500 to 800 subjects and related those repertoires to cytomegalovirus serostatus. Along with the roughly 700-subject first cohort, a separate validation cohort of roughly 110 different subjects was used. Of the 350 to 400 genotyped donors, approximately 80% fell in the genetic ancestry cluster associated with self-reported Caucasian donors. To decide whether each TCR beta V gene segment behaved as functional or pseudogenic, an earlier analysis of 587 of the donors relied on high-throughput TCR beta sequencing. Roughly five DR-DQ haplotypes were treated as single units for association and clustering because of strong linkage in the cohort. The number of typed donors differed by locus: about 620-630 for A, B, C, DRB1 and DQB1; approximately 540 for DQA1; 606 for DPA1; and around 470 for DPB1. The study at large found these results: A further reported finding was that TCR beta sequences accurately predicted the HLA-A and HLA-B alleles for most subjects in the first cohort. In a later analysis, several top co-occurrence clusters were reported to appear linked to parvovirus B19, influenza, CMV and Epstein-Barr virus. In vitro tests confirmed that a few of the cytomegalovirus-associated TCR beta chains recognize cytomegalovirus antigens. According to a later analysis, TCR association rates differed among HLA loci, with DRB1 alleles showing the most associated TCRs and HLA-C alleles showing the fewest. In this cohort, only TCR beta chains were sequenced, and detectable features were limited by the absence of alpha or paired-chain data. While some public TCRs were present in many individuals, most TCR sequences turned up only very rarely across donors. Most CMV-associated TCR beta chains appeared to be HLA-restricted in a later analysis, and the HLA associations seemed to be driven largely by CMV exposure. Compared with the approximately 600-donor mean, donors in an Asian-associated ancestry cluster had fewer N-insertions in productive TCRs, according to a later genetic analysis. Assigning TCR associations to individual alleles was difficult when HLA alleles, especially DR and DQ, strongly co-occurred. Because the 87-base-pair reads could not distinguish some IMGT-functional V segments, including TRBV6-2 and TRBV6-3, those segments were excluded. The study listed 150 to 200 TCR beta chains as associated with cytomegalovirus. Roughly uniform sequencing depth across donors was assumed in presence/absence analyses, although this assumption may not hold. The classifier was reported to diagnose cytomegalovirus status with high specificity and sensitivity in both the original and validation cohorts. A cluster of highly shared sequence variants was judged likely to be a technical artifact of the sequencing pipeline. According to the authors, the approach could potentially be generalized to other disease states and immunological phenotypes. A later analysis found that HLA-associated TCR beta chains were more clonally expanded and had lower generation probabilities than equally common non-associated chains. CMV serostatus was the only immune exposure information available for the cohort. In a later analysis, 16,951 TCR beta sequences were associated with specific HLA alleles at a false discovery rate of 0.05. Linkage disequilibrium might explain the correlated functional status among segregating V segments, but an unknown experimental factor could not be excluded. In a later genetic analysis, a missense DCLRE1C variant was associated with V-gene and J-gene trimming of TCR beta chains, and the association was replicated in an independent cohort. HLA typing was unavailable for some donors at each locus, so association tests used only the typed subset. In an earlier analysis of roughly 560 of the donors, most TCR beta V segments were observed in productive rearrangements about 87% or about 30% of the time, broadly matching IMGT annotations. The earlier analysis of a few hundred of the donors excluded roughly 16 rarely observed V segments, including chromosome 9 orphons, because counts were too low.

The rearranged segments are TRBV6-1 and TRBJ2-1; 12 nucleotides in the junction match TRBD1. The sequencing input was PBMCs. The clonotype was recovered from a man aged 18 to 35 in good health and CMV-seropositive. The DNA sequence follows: TGTGCCAGCAAGGGGACAGGGGGCGGCTACAATGAGCAGTTCTTC. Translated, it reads CASKGTGGGYNEQFF.